This T cell receptor (beta chain) derives from a study of T cells in Graves' hyperthyroidism and ophthalmopathy. Amplification of TCR beta CDR3 regions used RNA as the template. TCR CDR3 regions were first amplified by RT-PCR with HTBI primers. TCRdb used MiXCR to reprocess the multiplex PCR reads, holding one entry per CDR3 protein. The sample carries some 500,000 distinct CDR3 sequences, roughly an eighth recorded once. Based on clinical symptoms, serum thyroxine and TRAb, thyroid ultrasound and orbital computed tomography, diagnoses were reached. It was 8 to 10 ml of fresh peripheral blood that supplied the PBMCs. The CDR3 loop spans 15 amino acids. The V segment lost 1 base and the J segment 8 bases; nucleotides outside the gene matches: 7. Per germline, CDR1 MGHRA and CDR2 YSYEKL.

The sample consisted of blood. The chain is built from TRBV4-1 and TRBJ2-1, with TRBD2 matching over 8 bases. This receptor was taken from a woman in her late teens or twenties with Graves' hyperthyroidism. For the CDR3, the DNA is TGCGCCAGCAGCCAAGGGGAGGGGCGGGGGGATGAGCAGTTCTTC. Its protein product is CASSQGEGRGDEQFF.